This T cell receptor (beta chain) stems from a study of blood T cell repertoires in COVID-19. Study in general: From T cells, B-cell-depleted T cells, or PBMCs came the material, which was cDNA or gDNA.

CDR1 LGHNA and CDR2 YSLEER come from the germline V gene. The length of the CDR3 is 15 residues. V lost 0 bases to trimming and J lost 10 bases; unmatched junction nucleotides: 8. This clone appeared once. The assay was immunoSEQ multiplex PCR, and TCRdb's table has in-frame clones only and misses some. The sample lists a few hundred thousand clones, roughly 85% occurring once. The sequenced sample was peripheral blood. The sequence came from a young woman with active or convalescent COVID-19. This chain uses TRBV4-3 with TRBJ2-1; TRBD2 aligns across 8 bases. CDR3 region: CASSQDRTGGREQFF. For the CDR3, the DNA is TGCGCCAGCAGCCAAGATCGAACGGGGGGGCGAGAGCAGTTCTTC.